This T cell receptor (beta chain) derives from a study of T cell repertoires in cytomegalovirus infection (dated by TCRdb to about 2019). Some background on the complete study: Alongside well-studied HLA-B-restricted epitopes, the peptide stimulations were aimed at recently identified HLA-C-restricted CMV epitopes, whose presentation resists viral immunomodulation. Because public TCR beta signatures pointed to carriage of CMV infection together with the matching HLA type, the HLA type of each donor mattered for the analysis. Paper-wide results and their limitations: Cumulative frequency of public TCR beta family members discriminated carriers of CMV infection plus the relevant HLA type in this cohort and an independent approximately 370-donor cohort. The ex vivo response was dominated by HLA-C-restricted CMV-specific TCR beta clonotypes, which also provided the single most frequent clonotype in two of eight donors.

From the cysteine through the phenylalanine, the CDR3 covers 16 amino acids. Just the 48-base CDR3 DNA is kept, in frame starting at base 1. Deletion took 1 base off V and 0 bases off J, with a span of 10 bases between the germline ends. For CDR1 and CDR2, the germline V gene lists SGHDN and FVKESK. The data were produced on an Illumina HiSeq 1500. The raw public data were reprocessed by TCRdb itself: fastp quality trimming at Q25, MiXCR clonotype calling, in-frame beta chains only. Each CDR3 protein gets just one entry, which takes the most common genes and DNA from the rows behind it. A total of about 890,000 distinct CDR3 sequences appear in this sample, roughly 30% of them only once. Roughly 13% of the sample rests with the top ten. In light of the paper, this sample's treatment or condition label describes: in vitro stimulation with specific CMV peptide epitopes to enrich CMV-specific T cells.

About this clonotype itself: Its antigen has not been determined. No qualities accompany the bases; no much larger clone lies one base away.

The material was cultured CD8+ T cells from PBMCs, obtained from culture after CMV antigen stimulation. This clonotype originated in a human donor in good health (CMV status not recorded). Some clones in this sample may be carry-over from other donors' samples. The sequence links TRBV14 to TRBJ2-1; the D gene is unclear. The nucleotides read TGTGCCAGCAGCCAAGTTACTCTTAGCTCCTACAATGAGCAGTTCTTC. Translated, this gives CASSQVTLSSYNEQFF.